One T cell receptor beta chain is described in this entry. Its antigen is currently unknown. This record belongs to a study of cytomegalovirus exposure and HLA in healthy donors. Study summary: An early data release held approximately 85 million unique TCRs from HLA-typed donors. Study-wide findings and caveats: Later, TCR association rates were found to vary by HLA locus, highest for DRB1 and lowest for HLA-C.

The CDR3 spans 16 residues. Germline V lookup: CDR1 SEHNR, CDR2 FQNEAQ (reference sequence). Between the trimmed V and J ends, which lost 5 bases and 0 bases, there was a span of 16 bases. The primer mix had 60 Vbeta and 13 Jbeta primers. TCRdb's copy holds only in-frame clones and misses some; the assay was immunoSEQ multiplex PCR. Of roughly 150,000 clones in the sample, 82% are singletons; the top ten hold around 6.6%. The specimen was PBMCs. J is TRBJ1-2 and V is TRBV7-9; D unclear. This receptor was identified in a woman aged 45-59 years in good health and CMV-seropositive. This CDR3 reads CASSVSRSTSNYGYTF. DNA for the CDR3: TGTGCCAGCAGCGTTAGCCGGAGTACCTCTAACTATGGCTACACCTTC.